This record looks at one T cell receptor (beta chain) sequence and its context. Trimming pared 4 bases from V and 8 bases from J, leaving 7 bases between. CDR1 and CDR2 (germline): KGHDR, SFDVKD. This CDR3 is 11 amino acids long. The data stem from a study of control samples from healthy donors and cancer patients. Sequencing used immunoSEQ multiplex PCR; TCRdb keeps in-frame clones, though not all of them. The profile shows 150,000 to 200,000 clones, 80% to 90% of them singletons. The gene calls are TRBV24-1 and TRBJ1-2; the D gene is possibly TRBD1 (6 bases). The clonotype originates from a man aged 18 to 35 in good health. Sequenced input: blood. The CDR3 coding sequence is TGTGCCACCAGTGAACAGGGCGGCTACACCTTC. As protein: CATSEQGGYTF.